Listed here are 21 T cell receptor beta chains from one sample, sequenced in a study of CD8 T cells in Susac syndrome. Reverse transcription of 0.5 to 1 ug RNA used random hexamers. TCRdb used MiXCR to reprocess the immunoSEQ multiplex PCR reads, holding one entry per CDR3 protein. This repertoire shows approximately 230,000 distinct CDR3 sequences, over 85% found once; its top ten account for less than 0.075%. Sequencing was carried out using CD4+ T cells from PBMCs. The source is a human donor with multiple sclerosis.

The gene calls are TRBV7-9 and TRBJ1-2; unclear D gene. The CDR3 is 14 amino acids. Germline V gene lookup returns CDR1 SEHNR and CDR2 FQNEAQ (reference sequence). V was trimmed by 4 bases and J by 0 bases, leaving 9 bases between them. Here the CDR3 reads CASSWGGPNYGYTF. CDR3 nucleotide sequence: TGTGCCAGCAGCTGGGGTGGGCCTAACTATGGCTACACCTTC.

CDR3 nucleotides: TGCAGTGCTAGAGATACCCGGGGGCGATCTGAAGCTTTCTTT. This translates into CSARDTRGRSEAFF. The chain is built from TRBV20-1 and TRBJ1-1, with a tentative D call TRBD1 (6 bases). CDR1 is DFQATT, CDR2 SNEGSKA, per germline (reference sequence). The CDR3 spans 14 residues. V was cut by 0 bases and J by 6 bases, with 14 bases left in between.

The rearrangement uses TRBV2 and TRBJ2-5; D remains unclear. V gave up 1 base and J gave up 9 bases, with 15 bases separating them. The CDR3 totals 14 residues. The germline V gene encodes CDR1 SNHLY and CDR2 FYNNEI. Written as DNA, the CDR3 is TGTGCCAGCAGTGAAGAACTGCCCCTGGCGGCCCAGTACTTC. Protein: CASSEELPLAAQYF.

The V and J genes are TRBV6-5 and TRBJ1-2; 11 nucleotides line up with TRBD1. Germline CDR1 MNHEY, CDR2 SVGAGI. V shed 4 bases and J 7 bases; nucleotides not matched to a gene: 5. The CDR3 sequence is 14 residues long. The CDR3 DNA is TGTGCCAGCAGTTCCGGACAGGGGGCTTTTGGCTACACCTTC. As protein: CASSSGQGAFGYTF.

This rearrangement joins TRBV19 to TRBJ2-2; D is undetermined. Germline CDR1 reads LNHDA; CDR2 reads SQIVND (reference sequence). The CDR3 spans 16 residues. The germline V and J ends were trimmed by 4 bases and 0 bases, with 12 bases remaining between them. In nucleotides, the CDR3 is TGTGCCAGTAGTAATTGGGGTTCTGCGAACACCGGGGAGCTGTTTTTT. Amino acids: CASSNWGSANTGELFF. Based on the CDR3 plus reference TRBV19 and TRBJ2-2, the full variable domain is DGGITQSPKYLFRKEGQNVTLSCEQNLNHDAMYWYRQDPGQGLRLIYYSQIVNDFQKGDIAEGYSVSREKKESFPLTVTSAQKNPTAFYLCASSNWGSANTGELFFGEGSRLTVL.

On this clonotype: A read error may account for a junction end that differs from germline. The gene calls are TRBV5-1 and TRBJ2-4, with D perhaps assigned TRBD1 or TRBD2 (5 bases each). The CDR3 runs to 17 residues. Germline values: CDR1 SGHRS, CDR2 YFSETQ. The CDR3 loop reads CASSLGPEGLAKNIQHF. DNA of the CDR3: TGCGCCAGCAGCTTGGGGCCAGAGGGGCTAGCCAAAAACATTCAGCACTTC.

This chain links TRBV7-8 with TRBJ2-3, with D perhaps given as TRBD1 or TRBD2 (5 bases each). Trimming pared 0 bases from V and 0 bases from J, leaving 10 bases between. The CDR3 loop spans 16 amino acids. The germline V gene has CDR1 SGHVS and CDR2 FQNEAQ. The CDR3 DNA sequence: TGTGCCAGCAGCTTAGCCACGGGACGGAGCACAGATACGCAGTATTTT. Its translation: CASSLATGRSTDTQYF.

The chain joins TRBV6-6 to TRBJ1-6; D uncertain. The CDR3 spans 16 residues. CDR1 and CDR2 (germline): MNHNY, SVGAGI (reference sequence). V lost 6 bases to trimming and J lost 0 bases, with 12 bases between them. The CDR3 region has the DNA TGTGCCAGCAGCACCGGACGGAGCTCCTATAATTCACCCCTCCACTTT. Encoded protein: CASSTGRSSYNSPLHF.

V is TRBV3-1 and J is TRBJ1-2; D unclear. CDR3 length: 14 amino acids. CDR1 and CDR2 (germline): LGHDT, YNNKEL (reference sequence). Trimming shortened V by 1 base and J by 8 bases, and 14 bases separated the two germline ends. CDR3 bases: TGTGCCAGCAGCCAAGCGGCGGGCAGCGCCGGCTACACCTTC. This encodes CASSQAAGSAGYTF.

The chain uses TRBV5-1 and TRBJ1-2; 12 positions agree with TRBD1. The V segment lost 4 bases and the J segment 3 bases; nucleotides outside the gene matches: 10. This CDR3 is 17 amino acids long. CDR1 and CDR2 (germline): SGHRS, YFSETQ. CDR3 loop: CASSRGTGGAIDYGYTF. The DNA for the CDR3 is TGCGCCAGCAGCCGCGGGACAGGGGGCGCGATAGACTATGGCTACACCTTC.

This clonotype was detected only a few times. The rearrangement joins TRBV28 to TRBJ2-7; a weak D match, TRBD1 (5 bases). With 4 bases removed from V and 0 bases from J, the gap between germline ends came to 13 bases. Germline-derived CDR1 and CDR2 are MDHEN and SYDVKM. The length of the CDR3 is 15 residues. In DNA form, the CDR3 reads TGTGCCAGCAGTTCCTTCTGGCAGGGCTCCTACGAGCAGTACTTC. The encoded protein is CASSSFWQGSYEQYF. The full variable domain, its missing parts supplied by reference TRBV28 and TRBJ2-7, is DVKVTQSSRYLVKRTGEKVFLECVQDMDHENMFWYRQDPGLGLRLIYFSYDVKMKEKGDIPEGYSVSREKKERFSLILESASTNQTSMYLCASSSFWQGSYEQYFGPGTRLTVT.

The chain uses TRBV3-1 and TRBJ2-7; D not certain. Germline CDR1 reads LGHDT; CDR2 reads YNNKEL (reference sequence). Deletions cut 6 bases from V and 7 bases from J, with 10 bases between. The CDR3 covers 11 residues. This CDR3 reads CASSGLREQYF. The CDR3 coding sequence is TGTGCCAGCAGTGGGCTACGGGAGCAGTACTTC.

A single count supports this clonotype. The chain links TRBV4-2 to TRBJ1-1, with 8 bases aligning to TRBD1. CDR1 is LGHNA and CDR2 is YNFKEQ in the germline V gene. V trimming: 5 bases; J trimming: 1 base; junction bases outside the gene matches: 9. The CDR3 covers 16 residues. The CDR3 here is CASSRVTGATNTEAFF. In DNA, the CDR3 is TGTGCCAGCAGCAGAGTGACAGGGGCGACGAACACTGAAGCTTTCTTT.

V is TRBV18 and J is TRBJ2-1; TRBD2 matches at 12 bases. Germline V gene sequence: CDR1 KGHSH, CDR2 LQKENI. J was trimmed by 7 bases and V by 3 bases; bases with no gene match: 10. The CDR3 length is 17 residues. CDR3 in DNA: TGTGCCAGCTCACCTGATCTAGCGGGGGGGATTCGGAATGAGCAGTTCTTC. This sequence encodes CASSPDLAGGIRNEQFF.

The V gene is TRBV7-9, the J gene TRBJ2-3; 9 bases line up with TRBD2. Germline-derived CDR1 and CDR2 are SEHNR and FQNEAQ (reference sequence). The CDR3 has 15 residues. V dropped 3 bases and J dropped 3; count of bases not matched to a gene: 4. CDR3: CASSLATSGTDTQYF. CDR3 coding DNA: TGTGCCAGCAGCTTGGCAACTAGCGGGACAGATACGCAGTATTTT.

The chain has TRBV7-9 and TRBJ1-1; D remains unclear. Trimming shortened V by 3 bases and J by 11 bases, and 13 bases separated the two germline ends. There are 12 residues in the CDR3. Germline V CDR1 and CDR2: SEHNR, FQNEAQ (reference sequence). The CDR3 sequence: CASSFLLVEAFF. DNA of the CDR3: TGTGCCAGCAGCTTCCTCTTAGTTGAGGCTTTCTTT.

DNA of the CDR3: TGTGCCTCCTGGAGATCCACTGAAGCTTTCTTT. It translates to CASWRSTEAFF. This rearrangement joins TRBV30 to TRBJ1-1, with no clear D. The CDR3 totals 11 residues. Germline values: CDR1 GTSNPN, CDR2 SVGIG (reference sequence). V was cut by 7 bases and J by 4 bases, with 10 bases left in between.

This chain uses TRBV7-9 with TRBJ1-6, with 9 bases aligning to TRBD1. Germline V gene data show CDR1 as SEHNR and CDR2 as FQNEAQ (reference sequence). The V segment lost 4 bases and the J segment 10 bases; nucleotides outside the gene matches: 8. The CDR3 is 15 amino acids. CDR3 residues: CASSYAGTGYSPLHF. The CDR3 DNA is TGTGCCAGCAGCTACGCCGGGACAGGGTACTCACCCCTCCACTTT.

This clonotype came up once. The J gene is TRBJ2-3, the V gene TRBV3-1; 9 bases align to TRBD2. The V gene's germline CDR1 is LGHDT and CDR2 YNNKEL (reference sequence). The V segment lost 0 bases and the J segment 2 bases; nucleotides outside the gene matches: 15. The CDR3 sequence is 20 residues long. The DNA of the CDR3 is TGTGCCAGCAGCCAAGATCCTCCGCTAGCGGGAAGGGGAGTCACAGATACGCAGTATTTT. It yields the protein CASSQDPPLAGRGVTDTQYF.

The genes are TRBV19 and TRBJ1-1; TRBD1 agrees at 7 bases. CDR3 length: 16 amino acids. J lost 1 base, V lost 7 bases, and 12 bases had no gene match. Per the germline V gene, CDR1 is LNHDA and CDR2 is SQIVND (reference sequence). CDR3 amino acids: CASTAFTDRPNTEAFF. The CDR3 region has the DNA TGTGCCAGTACCGCCTTTACGGACAGGCCGAACACTGAAGCTTTCTTT.

This clonotype came up once. The CDR3 spells CASRTTSGGAETQYF. The CDR3 nucleotides are TGTGCCAGCAGGACGACTAGCGGGGGGGCGGAGACCCAGTACTTC. The rearrangement joins TRBV6-6 to TRBJ2-5; 14 bases match TRBD2. Germline lookup yields CDR1 MNHNY and CDR2 SVGAGI (reference sequence). The V segment lost 6 bases and the J segment 5 bases; nucleotides outside the gene matches: 5. The CDR3 is 15 residues long.